The 25 T cell receptor beta chains below all came from one sample that was sequenced in a study of shared clonotypes between healthy human individuals. Data came from immunoSEQ multiplex PCR; TCRdb stores just in-frame clones and leaves some out. The sample consists of hundreds of thousands of clones, almost 97% of them appearing once. Sequences were obtained from naive CD4+ T cells sorted from blood. The subset denotes: CD45RA+ positively selected. The receptors originated from a woman aged 25 to 39 in good health.

This chain links TRBV11-2 with TRBJ2-7; D might be TRBD2 (6 bases). This CDR3 is built from 16 residues. Trimming took 0 bases from V and 5 from J, leaving 17 bases between them. From germline, CDR1 is SGHAT and CDR2 FQNNGV. In DNA form, the CDR3 reads TGTGCCAGCAGCTTAGATTGGAGGGAGGCAATCCACGAGCAGTACTTC. Translation gives CASSLDWREAIHEQYF.

The chain employs TRBV7-2 and TRBJ2-5; possibly TRBD1 or TRBD2 for D (5 bases each). Near its end, the DNA agrees better with TRBJ2-7, so the J call may be wrong. Germline V gives CDR1 SGHTA, CDR2 FQGNSA. The CDR3 contains 12 residues. The CDR3 DNA reads TGTGCCAGCAGCGGGACCCGCTACGAGCAGTACTTC. Translation gives CASSGTRYEQYF.

V and J are TRBV6-5 and TRBJ1-1; TRBD1 might be the D (6 bases). The length of the CDR3 is 13 residues. From germline, CDR1 is MNHEY and CDR2 SVGAGI. With 9 bases removed from V and 2 bases from J, the gap between germline ends came to 13 bases. The CDR3 sequence: CASRTGFNTEAFF. DNA of the CDR3: TGTGCCAGTAGAACAGGGTTTAACACTGAAGCTTTCTTT.

The chain is built from TRBV4-1 and TRBJ2-7; D possibly uses TRBD1 or TRBD2 (5 bases each). This CDR3 spans 16 amino acids. Looked up from germline, CDR1 is MGHRA and CDR2 is YSYEKL. V lost 0 bases to trimming and J lost 3 bases, with 15 bases between them. CDR3 in amino acids: CASSQDFERGRYEQYF. CDR3 nucleotide sequence: TGCGCCAGCAGCCAAGATTTTGAACGGGGACGCTACGAGCAGTACTTC.

The chain links TRBV11-2 to TRBJ2-7, with 11 bases lining up with TRBD2. This CDR3 comprises 16 residues. The V segment lost 7 bases and the J segment 7 bases; nucleotides outside the gene matches: 15. Germline CDR1 and CDR2: SGHAT and FQNNGV. CDR3 DNA sequence: TGTGCCAGCACCGGACTAGCGGGTTCCCCTTTTGGAGAGCAGTACTTC. Its translation: CASTGLAGSPFGEQYF.

J is TRBJ2-1 and V is TRBV11-3, with 13 nucleotides matching TRBD2. The CDR3 runs to 16 residues. Germline V gene sequence: CDR1 SGHNT, CDR2 YENEEA. V trimming: 4 bases; J trimming: 7 bases; junction bases outside the gene matches: 7. CDR3 sequence (DNA): TGTGCCAGCAGCTCGGCCGGGACTAGCGGGGATAATGAGCAGTTCTTC. Amino acid sequence: CASSSAGTSGDNEQFF.

The V gene is TRBV18, the J gene TRBJ2-2; TRBD1 matches 8 bases. Germline V gene lookup returns CDR1 KGHSH and CDR2 LQKENI. This CDR3 has 16 residues. Trimming at V came to 4 bases and at J to 3 bases, leaving 7 bases not matched to a gene. CDR3 nucleotides: TGTGCCAGCTCACATCAGGGGGCCGGGGACACCGGGGAGCTGTTTTTT. This sequence encodes CASSHQGAGDTGELFF.

This chain uses TRBV9 with TRBJ2-1; no definite D call. This CDR3 is 17 amino acids long. V lost 0 bases and J lost 6, with 19 bases in between. Germline V gives CDR1 SGDLS, CDR2 YYNGEE. CDR3: CASSVGSSRRMSNEQFF. In nucleotides, the CDR3 is TGTGCCAGCAGCGTAGGCTCGAGTCGTCGGATGTCCAATGAGCAGTTCTTC.

This rearrangement joins TRBV6-1 to TRBJ2-5, with no clear D. The length of the CDR3 is 13 residues. Germline assignment: CDR1 MNHNS and CDR2 SASEGT. Trimming left V 7 bases short and J 11 bases short, with 20 bases between. CDR3 sequence reads: CASTESSYLEQYF. CDR3 coding DNA: TGTGCCAGCACCGAGTCCAGCTACTTGGAGCAGTACTTC.

In DNA, the CDR3 is TGTGCCACCAGCAGAGATCAGGCTAGCGGCTACGAGCAGTACTTC. Protein: CATSRDQASGYEQYF. The chain links TRBV15 to TRBJ2-7; 7 nucleotides line up with TRBD2. The germline gives CDR1 LNHNV, CDR2 YYDKDF (reference sequence). The CDR3 has 15 amino acids. The V and J ends lost 0 bases and 3 bases, in that order; junction bases with no gene match: 5.

J is TRBJ2-5 and V is TRBV6-6; 10 nucleotides agree with TRBD2. The germline CDR1 and CDR2 sequences are MNHNY and SVGAGI (reference sequence). The CDR3 runs to 12 residues. Germline trimming cut 11 bases from V and 11 bases from J; bases unmatched to any gene: 11. CDR3 bases: TGTGCCGGAGCAGCGGGAGGGAGGGAGCAGTACTTC. It encodes CAGAAGGREQYF.

The chain uses TRBV10-3 and TRBJ2-4; D may be TRBD1 (5 bases). The CDR3 is 12 residues long. V lost 3 bases to trimming and J lost 6 bases, with 6 bases between them. The germline CDR1 and CDR2 sequences are ENHRY and SYGVKD. The CDR3 DNA reads as TGTGCCATCAGTGACACAGGAAACATTCAGTACTTC. Translated, it gives CAISDTGNIQYF.

This clone was seen just once. CDR3 sequence: CASSFRQGGSYEQYF. The CDR3 region has the DNA TGCGCCAGCAGCTTCCGACAGGGAGGCTCCTACGAGCAGTACTTC. V and J are TRBV5-1 and TRBJ2-7; TRBD1 is a possible D gene (7 bases). V lost 2 bases and J 0 bases, leaving 12 bases between the germline ends. CDR1 and CDR2 from the germline V gene are SGHRS and YFSETQ. The CDR3 is 15 residues long.

J is TRBJ2-7 and V is TRBV11-2, with D perhaps matching TRBD1 (5 bases). The CDR3 spans 13 residues. Trimming shortened V by 5 bases and J by 6 bases, and 14 bases separated the two germline ends. CDR1 SGHAT and CDR2 FQNNGV come from the germline V gene. CDR3 in DNA: TGTGCCAGCAGCAACGACAGTCCGTCCGAGCAGTACTTC. Its translation is CASSNDSPSEQYF.

The chain is built from TRBV7-2 and TRBJ2-2; TRBD1 might be the D (7 bases). Between the trimmed V and J ends, which lost 5 bases and 3 bases, there was a span of 13 bases. The CDR3 is 15 amino acids. Germline CDR1 reads SGHTA; CDR2 reads FQGNSA. This chain's CDR3 is CASSLQGGDTGELFF. CDR3 DNA: TGTGCCAGCAGCCTCCAGGGGGGTGACACCGGGGAGCTGTTTTTT.

This chain links TRBV23-1 with TRBJ1-4; D unresolved. TRBV23-1 is assigned to the ORF class and has an uncertain function. The CDR3 covers 15 residues. V was trimmed by 0 bases and J by 4 bases, leaving 9 bases between them. The CDR3 DNA sequence: TGCGCCAGCAGTCAATCGAGGCATCTTAATGAAAAACTGTTTTTT. Translation: CASSQSRHLNEKLFF.

V gene TRBV28 combines with J gene TRBJ1-4; 7 bases line up with TRBD1. The germline V gene has CDR1 MDHEN and CDR2 SYDVKM. J lost 8 bases, V lost 2 bases, and 8 bases had no gene match. The CDR3 loop spans 15 amino acids. The CDR3 loop is CASSLVGDRNEKLFF. Here the CDR3 DNA reads TGTGCCAGCAGTTTAGTTGGGGACAGAAACGAAAAACTGTTTTTT.

This chain uses TRBV27 with TRBJ1-1; D gene unclear. Germline CDR1 is MNHEY and CDR2 is SMNVEV (reference sequence). There are 14 residues in the CDR3. The ends were cut back, 1 base at V and 1 base at J, with 7 bases in the middle. This CDR3 reads CASSLFSGNTEAFF. In DNA form, the CDR3 reads TGTGCCAGCAGTTTATTCTCTGGGAACACTGAAGCTTTCTTT.

The chain employs TRBV2 and TRBJ2-7, with 8 bases identical to TRBD1. CDR1 and CDR2 (germline): SNHLY, FYNNEI. This CDR3 contains 14 residues. V lost 6 bases to trimming and J lost 2 bases; unmatched junction nucleotides: 6. In DNA, the CDR3 is TGTGCCAGCAGAATGGGACAGGCCACCTACGAGCAGTACTTC. Translated: CASRMGQATYEQYF.

Remarks on this clone: Other DNA sequences in the sample encode the same CDR3. The CDR3: CASSFGGSSYEQYF. As DNA, the CDR3 is TGCGCCAGCAGCTTCGGTGGGAGCTCCTACGAGCAGTACTTC. The chain joins TRBV5-1 to TRBJ2-7, with D perhaps matching TRBD2 (5 bases). Germline CDR1 SGHRS, CDR2 YFSETQ. The CDR3 consists of 14 residues. V dropped 2 bases and J dropped 0 bases, with 9 bases sitting between them. The variable domain in full, completed from reference TRBV5-1 and TRBJ2-7, reads KAGVTQTPRYLIKTRGQQVTLSCSPISGHRSVSWYQQTPGQGLQFLFEYFSETQRNKGNFPGRFSGRQFSNSRSEMNVSTLELGDSALYLCASSFGGSSYEQYFGPGTRLTVT.

The chain joins TRBV5-6 to TRBJ1-6, with D perhaps matching TRBD1 (6 bases). This CDR3 is built from 14 residues. Trimming shortened V by 2 bases and J by 6 bases, and 9 bases separated the two germline ends. Germline loops: CDR1 SGHDT, CDR2 YYEEEE. CDR3 sequence (DNA): TGTGCCAGCAGCTTACGGACAGCTAATTCACCCCTCCACTTT. This encodes CASSLRTANSPLHF.

J is TRBJ1-5 and V is TRBV19; D is possibly TRBD1 (6 bases). Trimming took off 6 bases at V and 8 bases at J, with 11 bases between the two ends. This CDR3 region has 12 residues. Germline V lookup: CDR1 LNHDA, CDR2 SQIVND (reference sequence). The CDR3 nucleotides read TGTGCCAGTAGGGGGGCCCGGGAGCCCCAGCATTTT. Amino acids: CASRGAREPQHF.

The chain recombines TRBV11-3 with TRBJ2-2; D unclear. V was trimmed by 9 bases and J by 4 bases, leaving 15 bases between them. The CDR3 consists of 14 residues. CDR1 SGHNT and CDR2 YENEEA come from the germline V gene. The CDR3 coding sequence is TGTGCCAGTTCTGCGCAGTTCGGCACCGGGGAGCTGTTTTTT. As protein: CASSAQFGTGELFF.

The chain links TRBV6-6 to TRBJ2-7; the match to TRBD1 covers 7 bases. This CDR3 has 14 residues. The V gene end was trimmed by 0 bases and the J gene end by 2 bases; junction bases not matched to a gene: 1. Germline CDR1 is MNHNY and CDR2 is SVGAGI (reference sequence). As DNA, the CDR3 is TGTGCCAGCAGTTACTCGACAGGGCCCTACGAGCAGTACTTC. Its translation: CASSYSTGPYEQYF.

This chain uses TRBV6-6 with TRBJ1-2; D not resolved. Per the germline V gene, CDR1 is MNHNY and CDR2 is SVGAGI (reference sequence). The V and J ends lost 3 bases and 4 bases respectively, with 12 bases between them. The CDR3 covers 14 residues. Here the CDR3 DNA reads TGTGCCAGCAGTTATCATGCAGGATCCTATGGCTACACCTTC. It codes for CASSYHAGSYGYTF.